These 30 T cell receptor beta chains were all obtained from the same sample, sequenced in a study of shared clonotypes between healthy human individuals. Generated by immunoSEQ multiplex PCR, the TCRdb table keeps only in-frame clones and is missing some. Of over a million clones in the sample, about 98% were seen once. Sequencing was carried out using naive CD4+ T cells sorted from blood. Subset denoted: CD45RA+ positively selected. These receptors originate from a man aged 30-40 years in good health.

This clone was seen a single time. V gene TRBV5-5 combines with J gene TRBJ2-7; 11 bases line up with TRBD2. Germline-derived CDR1 and CDR2 are SGHKS and YYEKEE (reference sequence). The CDR3 sequence is 18 residues long. V was clipped by 0 bases and J by 2 bases; unmatched bases: 10. CDR3 sequence reads: CASSLVVTSGSSAYEQYF. Here the CDR3 DNA reads TGTGCCAGCAGCTTGGTAGTAACTAGCGGGAGTAGCGCCTACGAGCAGTACTTC.

J is TRBJ2-1 and V is TRBV9; 10 bases map to TRBD2. V gave up 4 bases and J gave up 7 bases; unmatched junction bases: 8. The CDR3 covers 15 residues. Germline V lookup: CDR1 SGDLS, CDR2 YYNGEE. The CDR3 DNA reads TGTGCCAGCAGCCCTCGGACTAGCGGTGAAAATGAGCAGTTCTTC. It codes for CASSPRTSGENEQFF.

The chain recombines TRBV28 with TRBJ1-2; no clear D. V dropped 5 bases and J dropped 8 bases, with 12 bases sitting between them. This CDR3 spans 12 amino acids. CDR1 is MDHEN, CDR2 SYDVKM, per germline. CDR3 loop: CASSPRVAGYTF. CDR3 in DNA: TGTGCCAGCAGTCCCCGAGTCGCAGGCTACACCTTC.

The gene calls are TRBV6-5 and TRBJ2-7, with 7 bases that match TRBD1. V gave up 2 bases and J gave up 0 bases; unmatched junction bases: 1. The CDR3 runs 14 residues. Germline lookup yields CDR1 MNHEY and CDR2 SVGAGI. In nucleotides, the CDR3 is TGTGCCAGCAGTTACAGGGGGCCCTCCTACGAGCAGTACTTC. It codes for CASSYRGPSYEQYF.

V gene TRBV11-2 combines with J gene TRBJ1-2; TRBD1 might be the D (6 bases). V lost 0 bases to trimming and J lost 5 bases, with 10 bases between them. The CDR3 has 14 amino acids. CDR1 and CDR2 (germline): SGHAT, FQNNGV. CDR3 protein: CASSLEGAHYGYTF. CDR3 coding DNA: TGTGCCAGCAGCTTAGAGGGGGCGCATTATGGCTACACCTTC.

This rearrangement joins TRBV4-1 to TRBJ2-7, with TRBD2 as a possible D gene (5 bases). CDR3 size: 15 residues. The V end was cut by 3 bases, the J end by 0 bases, with 12 bases between. Germline V CDR1 and CDR2: MGHRA, YSYEKL. This CDR3 reads CASSHIGRSSYEQYF. Here the CDR3 DNA reads TGCGCCAGCAGCCATATAGGGAGAAGCTCCTACGAGCAGTACTTC.

V gene TRBV5-6 combines with J gene TRBJ1-2, with 8 positions matching TRBD1. Germline values: CDR1 SGHDT, CDR2 YYEEEE. Trimming cost V 3 bases and J 7 bases; bases outside gene matches: 11. The CDR3 runs to 15 residues. This CDR3 reads CASSYLSGGFSGYTF. The CDR3 DNA reads as TGTGCCAGCAGCTATTTGTCAGGGGGCTTTTCTGGCTACACCTTC.

The V gene is TRBV14, the J gene TRBJ2-7; D perhaps matches TRBD1 (5 bases). V was trimmed by 7 bases and J by 3 bases, leaving 13 bases between them. There are 13 residues in the CDR3. Germline V gives CDR1 SGHDN, CDR2 FVKESK. CDR3 loop: CASIGVGDYEQYF. CDR3 DNA sequence: TGTGCCAGCATAGGAGTAGGGGACTACGAGCAGTACTTC.

The rearrangement uses TRBV19 and TRBJ2-7; D uncertain. The V end lost 2 bases, the J end lost 4 bases, and 12 bases lay between the germline ends. Germline CDR1 LNHDA, CDR2 SQIVND (reference sequence). The CDR3 totals 14 residues. CDR3 nucleotides: TGTGCCAGTAGTATACGGGTGACTCAGTACGAGCAGTACTTC. This sequence encodes CASSIRVTQYEQYF.

This chain links TRBV19 with TRBJ2-7, with unresolved D. CDR1 and CDR2 (germline): LNHDA, SQIVND (reference sequence). CDR3 size: 15 residues. Between the trimmed V and J ends, which lost 4 bases and 3 bases, there was a span of 16 bases. The CDR3 reads CASSTGLTEYYEQYF. The DNA for the CDR3 is TGTGCCAGTAGTACCGGTCTGACTGAGTACTACGAGCAGTACTTC.

The chain is built from TRBV6-1 and TRBJ2-7; D is ambiguous. Germline lookup yields CDR1 MNHNS and CDR2 SASEGT. V was trimmed by 2 bases and J by 2 bases, leaving 13 bases between them. The CDR3 covers 15 residues. The CDR3 reads CASSEITSGPYEQYF. CDR3 bases: TGTGCCAGCAGTGAAATCACCTCCGGGCCCTACGAGCAGTACTTC.

This chain joins TRBV19 and TRBJ2-1, with D unresolved. Trimming stripped 5 bases from V and 3 bases from J, with 5 bases between. The CDR3 loop spans 12 amino acids. Germline CDR1 reads LNHDA; CDR2 reads SQIVND (reference sequence). Here the CDR3 DNA reads TGTGCCAGTAGTGTTAGCTACAATGAGCAGTTCTTC. Its protein is CASSVSYNEQFF.

V usage is TRBV4-3 and J usage is TRBJ1-4, with 7 bases lining up with TRBD1. Trimming took 3 bases from V and 8 from J; bases not matched to a gene: 9. Germline V CDR1 and CDR2: LGHNA, YSLEER. The CDR3 spans 15 residues. Written as DNA, the CDR3 is TGCGCCAGCAGCCAGCGGAGACAGGGACAAGAAAAACTGTTTTTT. Its translation is CASSQRRQGQEKLFF.

V gene TRBV15 combines with J gene TRBJ1-2; D is ambiguous. Trimming took off 1 base at V and 5 bases at J, with 11 bases between the two ends. The CDR3 totals 14 residues. The germline CDR1 and CDR2 sequences are LNHNV and YYDKDF (reference sequence). CDR3 region: CATSRVGVGYGYTF. For the CDR3, the DNA is TGTGCCACCAGCAGAGTGGGAGTGGGATATGGCTACACCTTC.

The chain links TRBV19 to TRBJ2-2; TRBD2 might be the D (6 bases). Trimming left V 10 bases short and J 6 bases short, with 12 bases between. Per germline, CDR1 LNHDA and CDR2 SQIVND (reference sequence). This CDR3 has 12 amino acids. The CDR3 loop reads CATTSPPGELFF. The CDR3 nucleotides are TGTGCCACGACTAGTCCCCCCGGGGAGCTGTTTTTT.

J is TRBJ1-1 and V is TRBV6-1; 9 bases align to TRBD1. After removal of 3 bases from V and 4 bases from J, the junction contained 9 bases not matched to a gene. Per the germline V gene, CDR1 is MNHNS and CDR2 is SASEGT. The CDR3 extends over 16 amino acids. CDR3 residues: CASSDRTGVLSTEAFF. The CDR3 nucleotides are TGTGCCAGCAGTGACCGGACAGGGGTCTTGAGCACTGAAGCTTTCTTT.

In its sample, this clone was seen once. The chain uses TRBV9 and TRBJ1-2; TRBD1 aligns across 8 bases. Germline V CDR1 and CDR2: SGDLS, YYNGEE. The length of the CDR3 is 14 residues. Unmatched junction bases numbered 10, after V lost 4 bases and J lost 8 bases. CDR3 residues: CASSLYPGGWGYTF. The CDR3 coding sequence is TGTGCCAGCAGCCTCTATCCAGGGGGCTGGGGCTACACCTTC.

The genes are TRBV5-1 and TRBJ2-5; 7 bases agree with TRBD2. Unmatched junction bases numbered 5, after V lost 4 bases and J lost 2 bases. The length of the CDR3 is 14 residues. Germline lookup yields CDR1 SGHRS and CDR2 YFSETQ. The CDR3 bases are TGCGCCAGCAGCCTAGGACTAGATCAAGAGACCCAGTACTTC. Amino acids: CASSLGLDQETQYF.

This clone has only one observation. The chain couples TRBV30 to TRBJ1-1; possible D gene TRBD1, 6 bases. Looked up from germline, CDR1 is GTSNPN and CDR2 is SVGIG (reference sequence). V was cut by 3 bases and J by 3 bases, with 11 bases left in between. This CDR3 has 13 residues. The DNA for the CDR3 is TGTGCCTGGAGATGGGGGCGGTACACTGAAGCTTTCTTT. It yields the protein CAWRWGRYTEAFF.

V and J are TRBV5-1 and TRBJ2-2; D is unclear. This CDR3 region has 15 residues. Per the germline V gene, CDR1 is SGHRS and CDR2 is YFSETQ. The V end was cut by 0 bases, the J end by 4 bases, with 10 bases between. The CDR3: CASSLVPETTGELFF. The CDR3 DNA sequence: TGCGCCAGCAGCTTGGTACCAGAGACCACCGGGGAGCTGTTTTTT.

This sequence joins TRBV7-9 and TRBJ2-3; no clear D. Trimming stripped 3 bases from V and 6 bases from J, with 13 bases between. This CDR3 is 14 amino acids long. The V gene's germline CDR1 is SEHNR and CDR2 FQNEAQ (reference sequence). The CDR3 loop is CASSFAVHLDTQYF. The CDR3 nucleotides read TGTGCCAGCAGCTTTGCCGTGCACTTGGATACGCAGTATTTT.

The gene calls are TRBV19 and TRBJ2-7; TRBD1 aligns across 9 bases. Per germline, CDR1 LNHDA and CDR2 SQIVND (reference sequence). This CDR3 contains 14 residues. Unmatched junction bases numbered 3, after V lost 6 bases and J lost 0 bases. The CDR3 spells CASRRDRASYEQYF. DNA of the CDR3: TGTGCCAGTAGACGGGACAGGGCCTCCTACGAGCAGTACTTC.

This sequence joins TRBV2 and TRBJ2-2, with no clear D. CDR3 length equals 15 residues. Germline CDR1 reads SNHLY; CDR2 reads FYNNEI. Trimming pared 2 bases from V and 0 bases from J, leaving 7 bases between. In DNA, the CDR3 is TGTGCCAGCAGTGAAAACAGCGCGAACACCGGGGAGCTGTTTTTT. It yields the protein CASSENSANTGELFF.

The chain recombines TRBV5-1 with TRBJ2-2; D is unclear. The CDR3 runs to 13 residues. V dropped 1 base and J dropped 7 bases, with 8 bases sitting between them. Germline loops: CDR1 SGHRS, CDR2 YFSETQ. The DNA for the CDR3 is TGCGCCAGCAGCTTGTCTTTGATCGGGGAGCTGTTTTTT. It is translated as CASSLSLIGELFF.

This clone came up once. V gene TRBV7-9 combines with J gene TRBJ2-1, with 7 bases fitting TRBD1. Germline V gene lookup returns CDR1 SEHNR and CDR2 FQNEAQ (reference sequence). CDR3 length equals 19 residues. The V gene end was trimmed by 3 bases and the J gene end by 6 bases; junction bases not matched to a gene: 20. The CDR3 region is CASSLTGIRQFRAGNEQFF. In DNA form, the CDR3 reads TGTGCCAGCAGCTTGACAGGGATTAGACAATTCCGCGCGGGCAATGAGCAGTTCTTC.

The V and J genes are TRBV5-4 and TRBJ2-5, with no clear D. V lost 3 bases to trimming and J lost 3 bases, with 15 bases between them. Germline V gene lookup returns CDR1 SGHNT and CDR2 YYREEE (reference sequence). The CDR3 spans 15 residues. The CDR3 sequence: CASSSGWGWEETQYF. The CDR3 nucleotides are TGTGCCAGCAGCTCTGGATGGGGTTGGGAAGAGACCCAGTACTTC.

The chain joins TRBV25-1 to TRBJ2-2; D gene ambiguous. V lost 3 bases to trimming and J lost 5 bases, with 10 bases between them. From germline, CDR1 is MGHDK and CDR2 SYGVNS. This CDR3 is built from 14 residues. The CDR3 is CASSDSLTTGELFF. DNA for the CDR3: TGTGCCAGCAGTGACTCGCTAACTACCGGGGAGCTGTTTTTT.

The J gene is TRBJ2-2, the V gene TRBV25-1; D perhaps matches TRBD1 (5 bases). Trimming took off 2 bases at V and 4 bases at J, with 14 bases between the two ends. The germline V gene encodes CDR1 MGHDK and CDR2 SYGVNS. The length of the CDR3 is 16 residues. CDR3 sequence reads: CASSEPAPGATGELFF. CDR3 coding DNA: TGTGCCAGCAGTGAACCGGCACCTGGGGCCACCGGGGAGCTGTTTTTT.

The chain links TRBV19 to TRBJ1-5, with D unresolved. Germline CDR1 LNHDA, CDR2 SQIVND (reference sequence). Trimming shortened V by 5 bases and J by 0 bases, and 20 bases separated the two germline ends. The CDR3 consists of 18 residues. The chain's CDR3 is CASSLPSSRAYSNQPQHF. The DNA for the CDR3 is TGTGCCAGTAGTCTGCCCAGTTCAAGGGCCTATAGCAATCAGCCCCAGCATTTT.

The gene calls are TRBV4-1 and TRBJ2-3; TRBD2 matches at 12 bases. The junction had 7 bases not matched to a gene; V was cut back by 4 bases and J by 5 bases. The CDR3 has 16 amino acids. Germline CDR1 is MGHRA and CDR2 is YSYEKL. DNA for the CDR3: TGCGCCAGCAGCCTTCTAGCGGGAGGGCCAGGAGATACGCAGTATTTT. Amino acids: CASSLLAGGPGDTQYF.